This T cell receptor beta chain was captured in a study of cytomegalovirus exposure and HLA in healthy donors. Study results and limitations: Later analysis suggested most CMV-associated TCR beta chains were HLA-restricted. The listing of roughly 160 TCR beta chains classed them as cytomegalovirus-associated.

The study ran its PCR with 60 Vbeta and 13 Jbeta primers. Sequenced by immunoSEQ multiplex PCR; TCRdb stores in-frame clones only, minus some. The table records fewer than 200,000 clones, 60% to 85% of them present only once. The V end lost 6 bases, the J end lost 8 bases, and 11 bases lay between the germline ends. Germline-derived CDR1 and CDR2 are SQVTM and ANQGSEA. CDR3 size: 11 residues. This clone appeared a few times. The antigen is not known. This receptor was taken from a female donor in good health and CMV-seronegative. The sequenced sample was PBMCs. The chain links TRBV29-1 to TRBJ2-1; tentatively, D is TRBD2 (5 bases). CDR3 coding DNA: TGCAGCGTCGAGGGTGTCGATGAGCAGTTCTTC. This translates into CSVEGVDEQFF.